This TCR beta chain was identified during a study of cytomegalovirus exposure and HLA in healthy donors. This CDR3 comprises 15 residues. V was pared by 2 bases and J by 6 bases, with 9 bases of the junction left unmatched. In germline, CDR1 is MNHNS, CDR2 SASEGT. Both 60 Vbeta primers and 13 Jbeta primers went into the PCR. Libraries were prepared by immunoSEQ multiplex PCR; TCRdb keeps only in-frame clonotypes and omits some of them. This repertoire includes fewer than 150,000 clones. The genes are TRBV6-1 and TRBJ1-1; 7 nucleotides match TRBD1. The sequenced material came from PBMCs. The receptor's source is a man aged 18 to 35 in good health and CMV-seronegative. The CDR3 loop is CASSEPPTGYAEAFF. As DNA, the CDR3 is TGTGCCAGCAGTGAACCCCCGACAGGGTACGCTGAAGCTTTCTTT.